The clone carrying this TCR beta chain was seen only a few times. Its antigen is as yet unknown. The sample comes from a study of CD8+CD57+ T cells in acquired aplastic anemia. Broader study findings: Researchers reported that CD8+ Simpson's diversity was not significantly different in patients versus controls.

The patients chosen for sequencing had shown expansion of CD8+CD57+ cells (detected by flow cytometry). Severe acquired aplastic anemia was present in every patient. The CDR3 runs to 14 residues. Trimming removed 3 bases from V and 4 bases from J; junction bases left unmatched: 3. CDR1 SGDLS and CDR2 YYNGEE come from the germline V gene. TCR beta VDJ and CDR3 profiles were obtained from a genomic DNA template. One entry per CDR3 protein, called by TCRdb with MiXCR from the reads. The repertoire holds 180,000 or so distinct CDR3 sequences, roughly 63% seen once, with about 42% in the top ten. The chain carries TRBV9 and TRBJ2-7, with 11 bases aligning to TRBD1. Sequencing used sorted CD4+, CD8+, or CD8+CD57+ T cells (not recorded which) from PBMCs. The clonotype originates from a human donor with aplastic anemia. This chain's CDR3 is CASSEGQGGYEQYF. The CDR3, as DNA: TGTGCCAGCAGCGAGGGACAGGGGGGTTACGAGCAGTACTTC.